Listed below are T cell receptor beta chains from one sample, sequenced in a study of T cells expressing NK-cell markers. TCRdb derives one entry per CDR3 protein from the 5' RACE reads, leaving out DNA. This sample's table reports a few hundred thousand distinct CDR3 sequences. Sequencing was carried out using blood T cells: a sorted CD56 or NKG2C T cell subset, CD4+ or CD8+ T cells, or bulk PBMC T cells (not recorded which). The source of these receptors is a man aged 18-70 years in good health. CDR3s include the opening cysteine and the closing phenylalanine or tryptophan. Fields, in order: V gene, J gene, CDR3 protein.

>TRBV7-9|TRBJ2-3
CASSLRLKSGADTQYF
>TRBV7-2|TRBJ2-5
CASTRSGMGSNQETQYF
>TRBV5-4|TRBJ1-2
CASRPHGGYGYTF
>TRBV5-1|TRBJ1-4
CASSGQGAPNEKLFF
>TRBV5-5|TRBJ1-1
CASSVTRQKASEAFF
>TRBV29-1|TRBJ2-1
CSATGGYEQFF
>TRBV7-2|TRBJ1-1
CASSLTNTEAFF
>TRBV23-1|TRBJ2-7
CASSQSTRVWRSLAVGDYEQYF
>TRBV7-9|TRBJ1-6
CASSLTGLKSPLHF
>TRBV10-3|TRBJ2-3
CAISGTGKRDTDTQYF
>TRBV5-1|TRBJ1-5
CATRGTNQPQHF
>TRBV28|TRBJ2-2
CASSLLGTGDHLGLFF
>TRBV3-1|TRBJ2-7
CASSQNSGTYEQYF
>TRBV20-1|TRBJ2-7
CSARDRASFSYEQYF
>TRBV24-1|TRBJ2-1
CATSNPGRSEQFF